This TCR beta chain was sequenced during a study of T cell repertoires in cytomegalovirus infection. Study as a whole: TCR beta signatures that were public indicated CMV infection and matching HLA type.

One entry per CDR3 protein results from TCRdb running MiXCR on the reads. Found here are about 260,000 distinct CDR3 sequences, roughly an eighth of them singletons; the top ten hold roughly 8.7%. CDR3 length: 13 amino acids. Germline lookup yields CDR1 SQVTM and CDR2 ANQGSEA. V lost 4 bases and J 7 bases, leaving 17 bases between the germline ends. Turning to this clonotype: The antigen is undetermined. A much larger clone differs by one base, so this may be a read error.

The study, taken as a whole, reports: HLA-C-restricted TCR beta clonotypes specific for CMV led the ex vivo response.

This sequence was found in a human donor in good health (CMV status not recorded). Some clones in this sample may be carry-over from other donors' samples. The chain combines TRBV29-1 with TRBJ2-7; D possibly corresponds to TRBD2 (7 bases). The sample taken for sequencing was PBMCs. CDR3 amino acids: CSVGGGGTGEQYF. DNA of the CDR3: TGCAGCGTTGGAGGCGGGGGCACTGGGGAGCAGTACTTC.